This record covers a single T cell receptor (beta chain). Unique molecular identifiers were incorporated when the TCRbeta library was constructed. MiXCR, run by TCRdb on the PCR reads, gives a single entry per CDR3 protein. In the table there are 250,000 to 300,000 distinct CDR3 sequences, over 8% of which are singletons. These data come from a study of T-cell reconstitution after alpha-beta-depleted transplantation in children. The TCR originated in a human donor who donated a stem cell graft to a child with SCID. Sequencing used PBMCs from the stem cell graft donor, obtained from the stem cell graft.

CDR3 DNA: TGTGCCAGCAGCCCCAGTGCTGGCCAGGAGACCCAGTACTTC. Translating gives CASSPSAGQETQYF. The chain recombines TRBV7-9 with TRBJ2-5; no reliable D call. The CDR3 length is 14 residues. The germline V and J ends were trimmed by 5 bases and 5 bases, with 15 bases remaining between them. CDR1 is SEHNR and CDR2 is FQNEAQ in the germline V gene (reference sequence).